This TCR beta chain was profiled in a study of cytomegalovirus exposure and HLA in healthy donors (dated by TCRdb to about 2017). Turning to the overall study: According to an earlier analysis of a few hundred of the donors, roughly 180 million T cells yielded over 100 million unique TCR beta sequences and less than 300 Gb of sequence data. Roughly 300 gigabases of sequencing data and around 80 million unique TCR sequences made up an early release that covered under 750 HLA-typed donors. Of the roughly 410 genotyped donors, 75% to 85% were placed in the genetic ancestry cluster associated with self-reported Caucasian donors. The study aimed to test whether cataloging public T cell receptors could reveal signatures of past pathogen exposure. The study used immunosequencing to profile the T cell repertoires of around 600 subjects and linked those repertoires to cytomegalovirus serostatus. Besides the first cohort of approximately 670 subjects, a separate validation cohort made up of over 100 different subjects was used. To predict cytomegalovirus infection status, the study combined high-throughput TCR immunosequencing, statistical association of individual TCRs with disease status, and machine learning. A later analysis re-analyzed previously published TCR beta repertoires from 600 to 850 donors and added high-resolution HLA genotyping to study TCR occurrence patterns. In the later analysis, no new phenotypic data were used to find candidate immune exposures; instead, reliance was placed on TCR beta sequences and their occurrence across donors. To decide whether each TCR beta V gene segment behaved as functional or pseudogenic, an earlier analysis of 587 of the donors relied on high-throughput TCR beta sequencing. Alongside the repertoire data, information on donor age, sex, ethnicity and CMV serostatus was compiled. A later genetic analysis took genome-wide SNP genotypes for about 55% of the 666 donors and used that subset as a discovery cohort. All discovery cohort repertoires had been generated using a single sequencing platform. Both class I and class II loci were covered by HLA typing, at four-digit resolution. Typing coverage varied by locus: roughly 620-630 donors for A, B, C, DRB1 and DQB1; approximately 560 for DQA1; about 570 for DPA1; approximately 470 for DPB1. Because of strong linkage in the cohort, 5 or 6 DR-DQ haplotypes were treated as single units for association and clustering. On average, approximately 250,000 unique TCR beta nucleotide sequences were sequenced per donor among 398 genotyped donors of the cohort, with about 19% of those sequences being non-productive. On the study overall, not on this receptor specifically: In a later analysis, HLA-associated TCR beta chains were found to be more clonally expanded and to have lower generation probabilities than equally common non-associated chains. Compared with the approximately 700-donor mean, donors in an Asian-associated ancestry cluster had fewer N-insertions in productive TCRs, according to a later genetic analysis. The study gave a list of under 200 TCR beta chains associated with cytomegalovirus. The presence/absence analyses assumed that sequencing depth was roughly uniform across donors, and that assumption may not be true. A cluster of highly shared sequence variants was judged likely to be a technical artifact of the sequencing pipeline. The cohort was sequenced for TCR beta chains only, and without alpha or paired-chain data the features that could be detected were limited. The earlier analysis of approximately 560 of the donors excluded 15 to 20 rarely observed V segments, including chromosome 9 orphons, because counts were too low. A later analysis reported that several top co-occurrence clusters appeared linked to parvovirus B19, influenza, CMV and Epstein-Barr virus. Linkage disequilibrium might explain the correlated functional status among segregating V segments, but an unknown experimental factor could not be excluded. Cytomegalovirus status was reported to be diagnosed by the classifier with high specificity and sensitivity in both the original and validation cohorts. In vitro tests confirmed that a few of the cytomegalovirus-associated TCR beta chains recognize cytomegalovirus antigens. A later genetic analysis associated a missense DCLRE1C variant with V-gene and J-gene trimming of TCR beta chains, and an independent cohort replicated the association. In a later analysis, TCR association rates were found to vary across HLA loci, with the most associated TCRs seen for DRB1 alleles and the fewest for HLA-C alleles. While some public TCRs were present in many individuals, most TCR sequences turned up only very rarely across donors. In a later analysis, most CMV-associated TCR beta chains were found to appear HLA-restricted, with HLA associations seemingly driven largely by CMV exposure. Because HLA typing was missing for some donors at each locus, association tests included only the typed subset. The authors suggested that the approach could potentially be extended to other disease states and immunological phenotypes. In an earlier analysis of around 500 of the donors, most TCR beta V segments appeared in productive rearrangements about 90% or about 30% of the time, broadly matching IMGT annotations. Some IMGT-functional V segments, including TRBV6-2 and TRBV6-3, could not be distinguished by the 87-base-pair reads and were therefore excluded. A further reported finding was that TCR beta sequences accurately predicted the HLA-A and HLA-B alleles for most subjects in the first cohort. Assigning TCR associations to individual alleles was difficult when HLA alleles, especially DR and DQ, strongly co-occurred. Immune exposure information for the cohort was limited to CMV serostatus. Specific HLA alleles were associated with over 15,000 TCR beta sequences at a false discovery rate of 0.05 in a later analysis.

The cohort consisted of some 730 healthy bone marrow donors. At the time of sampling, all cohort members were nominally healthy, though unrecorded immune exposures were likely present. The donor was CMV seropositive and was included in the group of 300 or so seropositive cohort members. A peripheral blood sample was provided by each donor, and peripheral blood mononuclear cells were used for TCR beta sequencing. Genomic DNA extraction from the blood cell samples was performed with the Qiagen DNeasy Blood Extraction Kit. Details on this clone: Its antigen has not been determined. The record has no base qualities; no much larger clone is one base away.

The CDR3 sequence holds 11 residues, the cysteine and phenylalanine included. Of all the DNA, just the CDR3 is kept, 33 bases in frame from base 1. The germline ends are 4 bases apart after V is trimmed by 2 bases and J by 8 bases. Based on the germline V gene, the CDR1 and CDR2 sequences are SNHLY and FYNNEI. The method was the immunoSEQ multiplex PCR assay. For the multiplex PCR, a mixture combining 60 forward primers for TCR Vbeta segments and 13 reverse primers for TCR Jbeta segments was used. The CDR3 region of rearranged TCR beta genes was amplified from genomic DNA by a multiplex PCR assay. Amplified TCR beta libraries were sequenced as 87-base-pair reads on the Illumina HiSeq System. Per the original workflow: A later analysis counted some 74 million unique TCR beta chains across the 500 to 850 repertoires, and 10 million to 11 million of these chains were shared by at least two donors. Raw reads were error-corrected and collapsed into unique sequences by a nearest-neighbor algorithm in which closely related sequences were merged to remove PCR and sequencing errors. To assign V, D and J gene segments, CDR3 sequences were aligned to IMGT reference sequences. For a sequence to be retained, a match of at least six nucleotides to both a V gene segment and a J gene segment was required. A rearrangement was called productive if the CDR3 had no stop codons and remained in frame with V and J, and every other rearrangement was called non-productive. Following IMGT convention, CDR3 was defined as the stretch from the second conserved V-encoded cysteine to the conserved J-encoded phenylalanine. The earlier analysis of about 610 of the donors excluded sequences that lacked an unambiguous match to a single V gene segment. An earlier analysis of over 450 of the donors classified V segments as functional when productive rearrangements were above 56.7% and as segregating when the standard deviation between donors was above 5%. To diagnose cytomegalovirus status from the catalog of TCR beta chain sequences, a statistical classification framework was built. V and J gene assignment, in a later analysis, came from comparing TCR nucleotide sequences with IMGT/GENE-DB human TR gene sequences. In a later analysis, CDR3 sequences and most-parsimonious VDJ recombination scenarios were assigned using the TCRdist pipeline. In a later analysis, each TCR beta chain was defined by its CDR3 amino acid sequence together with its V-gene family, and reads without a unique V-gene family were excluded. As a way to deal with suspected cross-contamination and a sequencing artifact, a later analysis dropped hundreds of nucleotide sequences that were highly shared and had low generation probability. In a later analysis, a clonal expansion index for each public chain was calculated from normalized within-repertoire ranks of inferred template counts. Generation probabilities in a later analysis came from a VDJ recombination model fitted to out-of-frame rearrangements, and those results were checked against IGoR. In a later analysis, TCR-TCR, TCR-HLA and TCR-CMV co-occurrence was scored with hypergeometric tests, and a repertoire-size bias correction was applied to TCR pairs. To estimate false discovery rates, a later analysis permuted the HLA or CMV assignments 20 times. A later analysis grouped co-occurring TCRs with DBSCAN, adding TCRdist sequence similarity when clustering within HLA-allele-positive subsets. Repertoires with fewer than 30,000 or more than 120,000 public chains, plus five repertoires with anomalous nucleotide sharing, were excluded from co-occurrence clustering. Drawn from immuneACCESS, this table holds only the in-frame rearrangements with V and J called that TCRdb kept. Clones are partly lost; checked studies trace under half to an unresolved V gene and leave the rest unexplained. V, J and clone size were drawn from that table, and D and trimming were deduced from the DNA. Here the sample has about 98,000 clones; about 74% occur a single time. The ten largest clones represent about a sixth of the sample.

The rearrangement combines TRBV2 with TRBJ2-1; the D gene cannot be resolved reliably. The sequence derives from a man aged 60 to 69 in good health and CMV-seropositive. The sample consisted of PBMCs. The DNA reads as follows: TGTGCCAGCAGTGAAATCTATGAGCAGTTCTTC. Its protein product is CASSEIYEQFF.